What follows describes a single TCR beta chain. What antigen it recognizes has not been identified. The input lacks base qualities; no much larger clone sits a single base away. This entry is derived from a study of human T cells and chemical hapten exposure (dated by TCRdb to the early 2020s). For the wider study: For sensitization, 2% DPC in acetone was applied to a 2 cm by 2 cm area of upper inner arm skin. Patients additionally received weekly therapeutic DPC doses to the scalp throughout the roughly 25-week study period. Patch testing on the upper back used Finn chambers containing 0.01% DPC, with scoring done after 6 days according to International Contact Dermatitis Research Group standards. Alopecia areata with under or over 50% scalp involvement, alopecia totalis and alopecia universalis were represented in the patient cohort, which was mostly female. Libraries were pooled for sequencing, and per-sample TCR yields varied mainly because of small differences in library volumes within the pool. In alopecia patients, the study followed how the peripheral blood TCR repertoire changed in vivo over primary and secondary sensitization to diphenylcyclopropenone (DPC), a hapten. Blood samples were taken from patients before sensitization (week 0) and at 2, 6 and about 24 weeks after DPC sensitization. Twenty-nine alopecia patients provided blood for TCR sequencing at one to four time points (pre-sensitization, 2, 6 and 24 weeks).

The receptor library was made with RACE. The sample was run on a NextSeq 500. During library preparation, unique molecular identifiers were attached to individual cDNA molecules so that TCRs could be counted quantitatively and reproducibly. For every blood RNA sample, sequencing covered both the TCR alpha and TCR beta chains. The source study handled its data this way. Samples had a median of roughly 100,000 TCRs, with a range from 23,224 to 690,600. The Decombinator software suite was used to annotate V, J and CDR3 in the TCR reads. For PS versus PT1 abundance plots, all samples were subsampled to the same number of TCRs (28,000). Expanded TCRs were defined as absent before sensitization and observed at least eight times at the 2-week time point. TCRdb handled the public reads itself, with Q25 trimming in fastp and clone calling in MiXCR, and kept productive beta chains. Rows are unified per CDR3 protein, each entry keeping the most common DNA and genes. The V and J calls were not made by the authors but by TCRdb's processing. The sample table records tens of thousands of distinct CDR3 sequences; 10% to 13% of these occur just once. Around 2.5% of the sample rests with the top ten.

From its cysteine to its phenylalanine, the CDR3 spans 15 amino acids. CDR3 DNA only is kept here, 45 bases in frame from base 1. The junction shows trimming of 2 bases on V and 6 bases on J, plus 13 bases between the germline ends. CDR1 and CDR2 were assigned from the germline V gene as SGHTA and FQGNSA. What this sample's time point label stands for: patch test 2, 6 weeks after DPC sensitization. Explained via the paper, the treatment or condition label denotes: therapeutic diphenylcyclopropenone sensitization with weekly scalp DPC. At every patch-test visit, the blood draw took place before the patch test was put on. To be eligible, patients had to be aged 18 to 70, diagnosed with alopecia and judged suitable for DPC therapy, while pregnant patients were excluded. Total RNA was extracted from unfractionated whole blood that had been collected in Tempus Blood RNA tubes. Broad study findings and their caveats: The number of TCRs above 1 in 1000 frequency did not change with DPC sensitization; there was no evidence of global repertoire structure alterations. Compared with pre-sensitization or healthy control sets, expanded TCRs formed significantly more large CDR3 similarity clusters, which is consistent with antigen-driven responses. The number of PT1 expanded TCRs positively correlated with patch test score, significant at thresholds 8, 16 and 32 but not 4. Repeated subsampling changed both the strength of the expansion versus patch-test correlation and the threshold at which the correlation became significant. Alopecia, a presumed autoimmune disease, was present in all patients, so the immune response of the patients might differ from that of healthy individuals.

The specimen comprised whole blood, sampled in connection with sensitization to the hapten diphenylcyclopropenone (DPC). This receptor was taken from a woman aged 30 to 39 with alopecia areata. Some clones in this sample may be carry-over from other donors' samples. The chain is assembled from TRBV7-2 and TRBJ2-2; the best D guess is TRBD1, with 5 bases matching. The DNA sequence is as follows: TGTGCCAGCAGCTTACTACCAGGGTACCCCGGGGAGCTGTTTTTT. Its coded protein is CASSLLPGYPGELFF.